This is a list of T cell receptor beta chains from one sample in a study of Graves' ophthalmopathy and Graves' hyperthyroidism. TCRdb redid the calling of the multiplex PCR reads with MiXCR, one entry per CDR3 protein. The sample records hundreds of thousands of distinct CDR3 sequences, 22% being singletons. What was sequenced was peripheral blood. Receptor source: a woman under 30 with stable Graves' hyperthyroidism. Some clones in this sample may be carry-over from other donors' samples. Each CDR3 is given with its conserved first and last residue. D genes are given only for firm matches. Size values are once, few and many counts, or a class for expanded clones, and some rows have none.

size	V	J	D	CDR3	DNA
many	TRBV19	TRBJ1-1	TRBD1	CASSTIAGGRNTEAFF	TGTGCCAGTAGTACGATAGCAGGGGGCCGGAACACTGAAGCTTTCTTT
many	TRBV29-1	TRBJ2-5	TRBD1	CSVGTPDRDETQYF	TGCAGCGTGGGTACGCCGGACAGGGATGAGACCCAGTACTTC
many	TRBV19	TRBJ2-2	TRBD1	CASSPGQVDTGELFF	TGTGCCAGTAGTCCGGGACAGGTGGACACCGGGGAGCTGTTTTTT
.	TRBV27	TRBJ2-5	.	CASSFRYAETQCF	TGTGCCAGCAGTTTTAGATACGCGGAGACCCAGTGCTTC
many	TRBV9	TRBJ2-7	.	CASSVDIAYEQYF	TGTGCCAGCAGCGTAGACATTGCGTACGAGCAGTACTTC
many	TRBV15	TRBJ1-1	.	CATGVGEGFVNTEAFF	TGTGCCACGGGGGTGGGTGAGGGGTTCGTGAACACTGAAGCTTTCTTT
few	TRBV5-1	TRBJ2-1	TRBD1	CASSTAPRGLGNEQFF	TGCGCCAGCAGCACGGCCCCCAGGGGGCTGGGGAATGAGCAGTTCTTC
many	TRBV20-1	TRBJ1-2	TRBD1	CSVKRAGEGDRGSTF	TGCAGTGTCAAGAGGGCAGGCGAGGGGGACAGGGGTTCCACCTTC
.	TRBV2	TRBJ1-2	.	CASTPLGDPYGYTF	TGTGCCAGCACCCCTTTGGGGGATCCCTATGGCTACACCTTC
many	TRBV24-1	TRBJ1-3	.	CATIYPGPPGSGNTIYF	TGTGCCACCATATACCCCGGCCCCCCTGGCTCTGGAAACACCATATATTTT
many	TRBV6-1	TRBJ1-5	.	CASGAVNGPSQPQHF	TGTGCCAGCGGTGCCGTCAACGGTCCGTCTCAGCCCCAGCATTTT
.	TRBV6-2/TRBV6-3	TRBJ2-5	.	CASSSRGQQETQYF	TGTGCCAGCAGTTCCCGGGGGCAGCAAGAGACCCAGTACTTC
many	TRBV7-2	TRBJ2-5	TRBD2	CASSTYSGGGETQYF	TGTGCCAGCAGCACATACTCGGGGGGGGGAGAGACCCAGTACTTC
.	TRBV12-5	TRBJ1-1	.	CASGLDPFKGNTEAFF	TGTGCTAGTGGTTTGGACCCGTTCAAGGGGAACACTGAAGCTTTCTTT
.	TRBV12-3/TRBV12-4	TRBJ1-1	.	CASSYRENTVAFF	TGTGCCAGCAGCTACAGGGAGAACACCGTAGCTTTCTTT